This T cell receptor beta chain was recovered during a study of human T cells and chemical hapten exposure. Background on the study: Scalp application of diphenylcyclopropenone was performed weekly in patients across the entire roughly 22-week study. Patch tests applied 0.01% DPC to the upper back, read at 6 days.

Germline-derived CDR1 and CDR2 are SGDLS and YYNGEE. This CDR3 region has 17 residues. With 3 bases clipped from V and 3 bases from J, the junction kept 9 bases outside the gene matches. Individual cDNA molecules had unique molecular identifiers attached to them by the library. Per the original methods: From roughly 23,000 to 640,000 TCRs were found per sample, with a median of about 100,000. MiXCR, run by TCRdb on the RACE reads, gives a single entry per CDR3 protein. TCRdb, rather than the study authors, made the V and J calls. Among more than 90,000 distinct CDR3 sequences listed, approximately 10% were seen once. Noted time point: patch test 2, 6 weeks after DPC sensitization. Indicated treatment: therapeutic diphenylcyclopropenone sensitization with weekly scalp DPC.

This clonotype was obtained from a woman between 35 and 50 years old with alopecia areata. Some clones in this sample may be carry-over from other donors' samples. V usage is TRBV9 and J usage is TRBJ2-3; 11 nucleotides agree with TRBD1. The material was whole blood, obtained in connection with sensitization to the hapten diphenylcyclopropenone (DPC). The CDR3 reads CASSETPGQGGTDTQYF. The CDR3, as DNA: TGTGCCAGCAGCGAAACACCGGGACAGGGGGGAACAGATACGCAGTATTTT.